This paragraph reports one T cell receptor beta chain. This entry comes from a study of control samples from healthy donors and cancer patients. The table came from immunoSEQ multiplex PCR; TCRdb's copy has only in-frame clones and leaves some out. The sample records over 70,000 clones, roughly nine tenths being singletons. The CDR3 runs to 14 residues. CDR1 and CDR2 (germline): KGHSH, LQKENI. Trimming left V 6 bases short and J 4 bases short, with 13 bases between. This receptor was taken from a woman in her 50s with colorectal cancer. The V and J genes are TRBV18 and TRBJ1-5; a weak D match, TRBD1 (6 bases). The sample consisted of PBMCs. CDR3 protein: CASSRERGNQPQHF. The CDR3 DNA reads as TGTGCCAGCTCCCGAGAGAGGGGGAATCAGCCCCAGCATTTT.